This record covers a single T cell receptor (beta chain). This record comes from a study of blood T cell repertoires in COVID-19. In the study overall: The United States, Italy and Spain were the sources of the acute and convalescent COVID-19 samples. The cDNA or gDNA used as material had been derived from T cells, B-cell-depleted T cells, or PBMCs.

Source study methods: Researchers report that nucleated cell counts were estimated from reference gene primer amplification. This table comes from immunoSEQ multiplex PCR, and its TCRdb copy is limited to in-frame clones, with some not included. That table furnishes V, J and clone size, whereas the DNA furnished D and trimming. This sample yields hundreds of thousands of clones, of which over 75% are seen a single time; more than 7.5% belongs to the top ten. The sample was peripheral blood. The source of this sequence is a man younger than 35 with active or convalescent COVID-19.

The CDR3 reads CASSRRQGASTDTQYF. The CDR3, as DNA: TGTGCCAGCAGCAGAAGACAGGGGGCTAGCACAGATACGCAGTATTTT. The genes are TRBV5-4 and TRBJ2-3; 10 bases are a match to TRBD1. CDR1 and CDR2 from the germline V gene are SGHNT and YYREEE (reference sequence). With V trimmed by 4 bases and J by 0 bases, 5 bases remained unmatched. The CDR3 spans 16 residues.